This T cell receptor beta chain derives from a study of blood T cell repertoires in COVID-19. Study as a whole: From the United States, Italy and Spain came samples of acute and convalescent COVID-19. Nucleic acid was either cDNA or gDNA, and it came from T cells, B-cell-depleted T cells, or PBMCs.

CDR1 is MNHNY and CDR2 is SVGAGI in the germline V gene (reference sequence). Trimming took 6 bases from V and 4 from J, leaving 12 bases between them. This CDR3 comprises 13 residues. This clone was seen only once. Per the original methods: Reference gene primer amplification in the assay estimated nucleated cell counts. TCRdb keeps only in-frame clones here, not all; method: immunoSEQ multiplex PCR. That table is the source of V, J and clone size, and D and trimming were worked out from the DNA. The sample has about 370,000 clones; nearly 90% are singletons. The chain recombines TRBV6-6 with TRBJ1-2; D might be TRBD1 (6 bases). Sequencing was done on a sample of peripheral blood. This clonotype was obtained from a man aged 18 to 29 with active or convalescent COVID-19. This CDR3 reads CASSLDRTYGYTF. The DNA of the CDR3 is TGTGCCAGCAGCCTCGACAGGACCTATGGCTACACCTTC.